This TCR beta chain was identified in a study of Graves' ophthalmopathy and Graves' hyperthyroidism. Findings and limits, study-wide: Also, most clonotypes expanded in the thyroid above 0.001 frequency appeared in blood.

This CDR3 has 15 residues. From germline, CDR1 is SGHRS and CDR2 YFSETQ. V was pared by 3 bases and J by 6 bases, with 18 bases between. As concerns this clonotype: Antigen: not known.

The study amplified TCR beta CDR3 regions using RNA transcripts. After a first-round RT-PCR with HTBI primers, a second-round multiplex PCR was run. A single record per CDR3 protein comes from TCRdb applying MiXCR to the multiplex PCR reads. Of approximately 330,000 distinct CDR3 sequences listed, under 20% are singletons. The clonotype was recovered from an adult man with Graves' ophthalmopathy. The source material was peripheral blood. The gene calls are TRBV5-1 and TRBJ1-2; D gene ambiguous. DNA for the CDR3: TGCGCCAGCAGCTCCGGTCGGTTGGAGGAGGATGGCTACACCTTC. This gives the protein CASSSGRLEEDGYTF.